The 21 T cell receptor beta chains listed next were all sequenced from one sample in a study of blood T cell repertoires in COVID-19. TCRdb's table, derived via immunoSEQ multiplex PCR, lists solely in-frame clones and lacks some. The table includes roughly 42,000 clones, nearly 90% detected once. The sequenced sample consisted of peripheral blood. The receptors here all came from a man in his forties or fifties with active COVID-19.

V gene TRBV7-9 combines with J gene TRBJ2-1; 10 bases are a match to TRBD2. In germline, CDR1 is SEHNR, CDR2 FQNEAQ (reference sequence). CDR3 size: 16 residues. V lost 5 bases to trimming and J lost 7 bases; unmatched junction nucleotides: 11. The DNA of the CDR3 is TGTGCCAGCAGCCCAATCAGCGGGGGGGCCGTGAATGAGCAGTTCTTC. This codes for CASSPISGGAVNEQFF.

The chain uses TRBV28 and TRBJ2-5, with 8 bases fitting TRBD2. The CDR3 length is 15 residues. Germline V gene lookup returns CDR1 MDHEN and CDR2 SYDVKM. The V gene end was trimmed by 4 bases and the J gene end by 1 base; junction bases not matched to a gene: 5. CDR3 nucleotide sequence: TGTGCCAGCAGTTCGGGAGGGCGACTCCAAGAGACCCAGTACTTC. It encodes CASSSGGRLQETQYF.

The chain recombines TRBV5-5 with TRBJ1-5, with TRBD1 matching 8 bases. Per the germline V gene, CDR1 is SGHKS and CDR2 is YYEKEE (reference sequence). With V trimmed by 0 bases and J by 7 bases, 6 bases remained unmatched. This CDR3 has 15 amino acids. The CDR3 region is CASSLDRGDRQPQHF. In DNA form, the CDR3 reads TGTGCCAGCAGCTTGGACAGGGGGGATAGGCAGCCCCAGCATTTT.

The chain recombines TRBV6-5 with TRBJ1-2, with TRBD1 as a possible D gene (5 bases). Germline V gene data show CDR1 as MNHEY and CDR2 as SVGAGI. CDR3 length: 15 residues. With 9 bases removed from V and 2 bases from J, the gap between germline ends came to 19 bases. CDR3 coding DNA: TGTGCCAGTAAAAACTTCAGGGAACTCAACTATGGCTACACCTTC. Its translation is CASKNFRELNYGYTF.

This clone was recorded only once. The chain has TRBV30 and TRBJ1-1; D is unresolved. Germline V gene sequence: CDR1 GTSNPN, CDR2 SVGIG (reference sequence). The ends were cut back, 3 bases at V and 2 bases at J, with 16 bases in the middle. This CDR3 has 15 amino acids. Here the CDR3 reads CAWRTGNPGNTEAFF. The CDR3 bases are TGTGCCTGGAGAACCGGGAACCCAGGAAACACTGAAGCTTTCTTT.

This CDR3 reads CASSSTGLHEQFF. Here the CDR3 DNA reads TGTGCCAGCAGCTCGACAGGGCTCCATGAGCAGTTCTTC. The chain carries TRBV9 and TRBJ2-1; 7 nucleotides agree with TRBD1. CDR1 is SGDLS, CDR2 YYNGEE, per germline. CDR3 size: 13 residues. The V gene end was trimmed by 4 bases and the J gene end by 8 bases; junction bases not matched to a gene: 6.

V is TRBV5-4 and J is TRBJ2-1; TRBD2 matches 8 bases. The CDR3 runs 15 residues. V lost 4 bases and J lost 0; bases outside the gene matches: 3. CDR1 SGHNT and CDR2 YYREEE come from the germline V gene (reference sequence). The CDR3 DNA reads as TGTGCCAGCAGCCCGGGGACTAGCTCCTACAATGAGCAGTTCTTC. This gives the protein CASSPGTSSYNEQFF. The full variable domain, with the rest looked up from reference TRBV5-4 and TRBJ2-1, is ETGVTQSPTHLIKTRGQQVTLRCSSQSGHNTVSWYQQALGQGPQFIFQYYREEENGRGNFPPRFSGLQFPNYSSELNVNALELDDSALYLCASSPGTSSYNEQFFGPGTRLTVL.

This chain links TRBV6-1 with TRBJ1-2; 9 bases map to TRBD1. The CDR3 totals 16 residues. J was trimmed by 5 bases and V by 4 bases; bases with no gene match: 11. Looked up from germline, CDR1 is MNHNS and CDR2 is SASEGT. CDR3 bases: TGTGCCAGCAGTGTAAATACAGGGGGCAGGCCTTATGGCTACACCTTC. As protein: CASSVNTGGRPYGYTF.

V is TRBV9 and J is TRBJ2-1; 15 bases match TRBD2. The CDR3 is 22 amino acids. CDR1 is SGDLS, CDR2 YYNGEE, per germline. The junction had 13 bases not matched to a gene; V was cut back by 0 bases and J by 0 bases. The CDR3 DNA reads TGTGCCAGCAGCGTAGGATATTGGACTAGCGGGGGGGGATTGAGCTCCTACAATGAGCAGTTCTTC. Its protein product is CASSVGYWTSGGGLSSYNEQFF.

To note about this clone: The identical CDR3 is also encoded by other nucleotide sequences in the sample. The chain employs TRBV18 and TRBJ1-1; no firm D call. Germline-derived CDR1 and CDR2 are KGHSH and LQKENI. The CDR3 spans 13 residues. Trimming pared 3 bases from V and 0 bases from J, leaving 5 bases between. The CDR3 nucleotides are TGTGCCAGCTCACCGTCGGTGAACACTGAAGCTTTCTTT. It translates to CASSPSVNTEAFF.

The chain employs TRBV27 and TRBJ2-1; D perhaps matches TRBD1 (5 bases). CDR3 length equals 12 residues. Trimming took 6 bases from V and 9 from J, leaving 12 bases between them. Germline values: CDR1 MNHEY, CDR2 SMNVEV (reference sequence). For the CDR3, the DNA is TGTGCCAGCAGCGCCGGACACCTTGAGCAGTTCTTC. It translates to CASSAGHLEQFF.

This chain uses TRBV6-5 with TRBJ1-2, with TRBD1 as a possible D gene (6 bases). Deletions cut 2 bases from V and 2 bases from J, with 9 bases between. CDR1 is MNHEY, CDR2 SVGAGI, per germline. This CDR3 contains 14 residues. Written as DNA, the CDR3 is TGTGCCAGCAGTTACGGACAGCTAAACTATGGCTACACCTTC. As protein: CASSYGQLNYGYTF.

The chain is built from TRBV5-6 and TRBJ1-2, with 7 bases that match TRBD1. CDR3 length equals 15 residues. Germline V gives CDR1 SGHDT, CDR2 YYEEEE. J lost 4 bases, V lost 7 bases, and 13 bases had no gene match. In DNA form, the CDR3 reads TGTGCCAGCCTCCTGAGGGACAGTCTTAGCTATGGCTACACCTTC. It is translated as CASLLRDSLSYGYTF.

Only one count was recorded for this clone. This sequence joins TRBV15 and TRBJ1-4; 7 positions match TRBD1. V trimming: 5 bases; J trimming: 8 bases; junction bases outside the gene matches: 8. The CDR3 is 14 amino acids. Germline V CDR1 and CDR2: LNHNV, YYDKDF (reference sequence). The CDR3 protein is CATSPWDRREKLFF. DNA for the CDR3: TGTGCCACCAGCCCCTGGGACAGACGCGAAAAACTGTTTTTT.

The chain recombines TRBV3-1 (or the pseudogene TRBV3-2) with TRBJ2-5; possibly TRBD2 for D (6 bases). Trimming stripped 4 bases from V and 1 base from J, with 10 bases between. The CDR3 extends over 14 amino acids. CDR1 and CDR2 (germline): LGHDT, YNNKEL (reference sequence). In DNA, the CDR3 is TGTGCCAGCAGCCGCCTGGGGGGCCAAGAGACCCAGTACTTC. Translating it yields CASSRLGGQETQYF.

V gene TRBV2 combines with J gene TRBJ1-2, with D possibly being TRBD1 (6 bases). Germline assignment: CDR1 SNHLY and CDR2 FYNNEI. Trimming stripped 5 bases from V and 2 bases from J, with 9 bases between. The CDR3 is 13 residues long. CDR3 coding DNA: TGTGCCAGCAGTCGGACAGAGAACTATGGCTACACCTTC. Translating it yields CASSRTENYGYTF.

The chain couples TRBV27 to TRBJ2-1; TRBD1 agrees at 9 bases. This CDR3 has 15 amino acids. V was clipped by 2 bases and J by 16 bases; unmatched bases: 15. Germline V lookup: CDR1 MNHEY, CDR2 SMNVEV (reference sequence). CDR3 sequence reads: CASSLTTDTGTGRFF. The CDR3 region has the DNA TGTGCCAGCAGTTTAACCACCGACACCGGGACAGGGCGATTCTTC.

The V gene is TRBV23-1, the J gene TRBJ2-3; D is ambiguous. TRBV23-1 is an ORF, with its function uncertain. This CDR3 has 20 residues. Trimming cost V 2 bases and J 4 bases, with 28 bases left between them. This CDR3 is CASSQANPLYFLPPADTQYF. CDR3 bases: TGCGCCAGCAGTCAAGCCAACCCCCTATACTTTCTTCCGCCCGCAGATACGCAGTATTTT.

This clone was seen a handful of times. The chain uses TRBV6-4 and TRBJ2-1; D may be TRBD2 (7 bases). Germline CDR1 and CDR2: MRHNA and SNTAGT. The V gene lost 4 bases and the J gene lost 8 bases, with 18 bases spanning the gap. This CDR3 has 15 residues. CDR3 nucleotides: TGTGCCAGCAGTGTCGAGGGGGGGCATATCTATGAGCAGTTCTTC. Protein: CASSVEGGHIYEQFF.

The CDR3 DNA follows: TGTGCCAGTAATGGACAGGGGGCGTTTGGGGCCAACGTCCTGACTTTC. It translates to CASNGQGAFGANVLTF. The rearrangement joins TRBV5-4 to TRBJ2-6; 11 nucleotides agree with TRBD1. Trimming cost V 8 bases and J 3 bases; bases outside gene matches: 7. The CDR3 is made up of 16 amino acids. Germline V gene data show CDR1 as SGHNT and CDR2 as YYREEE (reference sequence).

V usage is TRBV19 and J usage is TRBJ1-2; D is uncertain. The CDR3 contains 13 residues. The V gene lost 1 base and the J gene lost 8 bases, with 11 bases spanning the gap. Per germline, CDR1 LNHDA and CDR2 SQIVND (reference sequence). The CDR3 region has the DNA TGTGCCAGTAGTATAGCCCCTGAACTGGGCTACACCTTC. Its protein is CASSIAPELGYTF.